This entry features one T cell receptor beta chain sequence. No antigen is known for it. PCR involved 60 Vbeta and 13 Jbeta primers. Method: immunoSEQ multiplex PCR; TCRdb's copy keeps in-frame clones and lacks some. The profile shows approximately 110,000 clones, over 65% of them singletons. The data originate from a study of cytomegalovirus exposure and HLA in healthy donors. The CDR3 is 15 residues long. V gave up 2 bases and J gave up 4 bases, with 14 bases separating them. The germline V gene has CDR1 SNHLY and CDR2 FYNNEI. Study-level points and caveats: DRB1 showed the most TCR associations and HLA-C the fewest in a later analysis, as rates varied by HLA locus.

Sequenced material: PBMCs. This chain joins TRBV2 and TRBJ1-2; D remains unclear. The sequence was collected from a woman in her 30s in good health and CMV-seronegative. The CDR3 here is CASSESLAGLYGYTF. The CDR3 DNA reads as TGTGCCAGCAGTGAATCCCTTGCCGGACTCTATGGCTACACCTTC.